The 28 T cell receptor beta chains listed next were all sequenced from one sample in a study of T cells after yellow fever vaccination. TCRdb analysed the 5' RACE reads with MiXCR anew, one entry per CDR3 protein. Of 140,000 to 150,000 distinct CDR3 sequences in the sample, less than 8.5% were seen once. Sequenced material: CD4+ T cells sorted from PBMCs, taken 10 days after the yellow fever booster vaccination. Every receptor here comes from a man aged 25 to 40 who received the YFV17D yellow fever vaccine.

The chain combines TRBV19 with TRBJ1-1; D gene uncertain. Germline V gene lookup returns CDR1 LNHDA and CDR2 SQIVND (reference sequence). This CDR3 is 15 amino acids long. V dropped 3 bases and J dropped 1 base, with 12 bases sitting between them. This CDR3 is CASSIEGSRNTEAFF. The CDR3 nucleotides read TGTGCCAGTAGTATTGAGGGATCTCGGAACACTGAAGCTTTCTTT.

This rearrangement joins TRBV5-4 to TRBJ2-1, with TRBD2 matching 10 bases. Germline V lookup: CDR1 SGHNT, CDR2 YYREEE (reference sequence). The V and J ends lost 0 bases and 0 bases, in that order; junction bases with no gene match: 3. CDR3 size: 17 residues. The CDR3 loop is CASSLGLAGSSYNEQFF. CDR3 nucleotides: TGTGCCAGCAGCTTGGGACTAGCGGGTAGCTCCTACAATGAGCAGTTCTTC. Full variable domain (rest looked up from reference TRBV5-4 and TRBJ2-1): ETGVTQSPTHLIKTRGQQVTLRCSSQSGHNTVSWYQQALGQGPQFIFQYYREEENGRGNFPPRFSGLQFPNYSSELNVNALELDDSALYLCASSLGLAGSSYNEQFFGPGTRLTVL.

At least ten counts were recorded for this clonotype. The CDR3 here is CASSSPGQGYEQYF. The CDR3 DNA follows: TGTGCCAGCAGTTCCCCTGGACAGGGCTACGAGCAGTACTTC. The J gene is TRBJ2-7, the V gene TRBV12-3 or TRBV12-4; 8 nucleotides line up with TRBD1. Losses at the gene ends were 4 bases for V and 3 bases for J; bases not matched to a gene: 5. The CDR3 runs 14 residues.

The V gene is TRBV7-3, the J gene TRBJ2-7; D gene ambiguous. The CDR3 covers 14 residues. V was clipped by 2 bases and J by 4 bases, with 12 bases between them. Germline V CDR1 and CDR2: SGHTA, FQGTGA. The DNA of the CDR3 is TGTGCCAGCAGCTTATCCATCGGGCCATACGAGCAGTACTTC. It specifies CASSLSIGPYEQYF.

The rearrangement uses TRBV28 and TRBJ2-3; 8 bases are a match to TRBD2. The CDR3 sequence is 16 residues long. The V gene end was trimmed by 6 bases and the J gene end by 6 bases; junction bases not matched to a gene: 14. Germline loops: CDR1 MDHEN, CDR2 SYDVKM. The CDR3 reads CASSALQAGVGDTQYF. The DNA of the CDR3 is TGTGCCAGCAGCGCCCTGCAAGCGGGAGTTGGGGATACGCAGTATTTT. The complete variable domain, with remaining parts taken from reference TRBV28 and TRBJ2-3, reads DVKVTQSSRYLVKRTGEKVFLECVQDMDHENMFWYRQDPGLGLRLIYFSYDVKMKEKGDIPEGYSVSREKKERFSLILESASTNQTSMYLCASSALQAGVGDTQYFGPGTRLTVL.

CDR3 sequence (DNA): TGTGCCAGCAGTCCCTCCGGGACACATGAGACCCAGTACTTC. This translates into CASSPSGTHETQYF. The V gene is TRBV7-3, the J gene TRBJ2-5; D might be TRBD1 (6 bases). Germline V lookup: CDR1 SGHTA, CDR2 FQGTGA. This CDR3 contains 14 residues. V lost 6 bases and J 5 bases, leaving 16 bases between the germline ends.

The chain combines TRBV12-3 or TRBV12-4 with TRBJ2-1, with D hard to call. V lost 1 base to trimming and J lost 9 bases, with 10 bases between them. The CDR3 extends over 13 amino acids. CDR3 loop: CASSLGRNGEQFF. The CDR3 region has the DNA TGTGCCAGCAGTTTAGGACGGAACGGTGAGCAGTTCTTC.

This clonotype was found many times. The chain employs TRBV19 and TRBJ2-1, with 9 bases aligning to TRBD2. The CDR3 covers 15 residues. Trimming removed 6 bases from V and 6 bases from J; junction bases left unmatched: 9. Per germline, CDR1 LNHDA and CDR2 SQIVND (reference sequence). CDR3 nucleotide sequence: TGTGCCAGTAGCTACGCGGGAGGGTTAAGCAATGAGCAGTTCTTC. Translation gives CASSYAGGLSNEQFF.

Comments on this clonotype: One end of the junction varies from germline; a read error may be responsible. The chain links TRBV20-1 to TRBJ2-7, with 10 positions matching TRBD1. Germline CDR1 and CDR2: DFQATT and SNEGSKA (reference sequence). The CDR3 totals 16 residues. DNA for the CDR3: TGCTGTGCTAGAGGGGGGGGACAGGGGTCGAGCTACGAGCAGTACTTC. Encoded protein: CCARGGGQGSSYEQYF.

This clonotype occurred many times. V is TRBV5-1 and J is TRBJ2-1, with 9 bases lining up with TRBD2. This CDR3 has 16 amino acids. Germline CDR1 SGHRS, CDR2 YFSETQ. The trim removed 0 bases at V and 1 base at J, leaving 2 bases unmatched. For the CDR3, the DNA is TGCGCCAGCAGCTTGGCACTAGCGGGTTCCTACAATGAGCAGTTCTTC. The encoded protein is CASSLALAGSYNEQFF.

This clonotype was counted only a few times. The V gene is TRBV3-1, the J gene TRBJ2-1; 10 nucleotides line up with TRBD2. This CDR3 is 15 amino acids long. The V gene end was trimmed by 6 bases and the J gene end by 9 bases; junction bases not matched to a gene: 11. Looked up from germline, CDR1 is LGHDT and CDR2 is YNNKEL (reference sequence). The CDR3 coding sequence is TGTGCCAGCAGGTCCTCACCTAGCGGGAGTAGTGAGCAGTTCTTC. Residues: CASRSSPSGSSEQFF.

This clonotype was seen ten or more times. The CDR3: CASSFARGRSPLHF. CDR3 sequence (DNA): TGTGCCAGCAGTTTCGCCCGGGGTCGATCACCCCTCCACTTT. The V gene is TRBV12-3 or TRBV12-4, the J gene TRBJ1-6; D is ambiguous. With 3 bases removed from V and 10 bases from J, the gap between germline ends came to 13 bases. The CDR3 extends over 14 amino acids.

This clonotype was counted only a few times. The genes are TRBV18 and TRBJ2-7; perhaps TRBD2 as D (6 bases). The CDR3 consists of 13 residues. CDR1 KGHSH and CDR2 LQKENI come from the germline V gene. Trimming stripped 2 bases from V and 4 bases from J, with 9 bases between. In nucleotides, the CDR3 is TGTGCCAGCTCACCAGATCTAGCGTACGAGCAGTACTTC. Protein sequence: CASSPDLAYEQYF.

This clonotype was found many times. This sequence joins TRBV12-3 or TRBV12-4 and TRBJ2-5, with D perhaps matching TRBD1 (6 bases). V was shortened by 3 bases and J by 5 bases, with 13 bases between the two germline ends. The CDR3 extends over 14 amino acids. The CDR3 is CASSLGQGVETQYF. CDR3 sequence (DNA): TGTGCCAGCAGTTTGGGACAAGGGGTGGAGACCCAGTACTTC.

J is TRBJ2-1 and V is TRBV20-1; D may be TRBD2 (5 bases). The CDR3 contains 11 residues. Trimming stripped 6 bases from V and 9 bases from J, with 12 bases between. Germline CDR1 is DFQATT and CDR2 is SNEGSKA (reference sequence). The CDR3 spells CSASRGTEQFF. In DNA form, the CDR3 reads TGCAGTGCGAGCCGGGGTACTGAGCAGTTCTTC.

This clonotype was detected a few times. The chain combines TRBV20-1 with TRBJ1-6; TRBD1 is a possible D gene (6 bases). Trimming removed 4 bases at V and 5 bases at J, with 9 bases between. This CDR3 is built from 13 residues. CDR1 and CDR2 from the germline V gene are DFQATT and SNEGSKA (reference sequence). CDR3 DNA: TGCAGTGCTAACAGGGATAATAATTCACCCCTCCACTTT. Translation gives CSANRDNNSPLHF.

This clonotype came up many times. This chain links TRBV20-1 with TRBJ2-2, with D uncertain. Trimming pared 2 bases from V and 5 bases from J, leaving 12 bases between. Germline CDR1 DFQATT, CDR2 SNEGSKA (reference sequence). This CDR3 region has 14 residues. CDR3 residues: CSARSKTPTGELFF. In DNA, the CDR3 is TGCAGTGCTAGATCAAAGACCCCAACCGGGGAGCTGTTTTTT.

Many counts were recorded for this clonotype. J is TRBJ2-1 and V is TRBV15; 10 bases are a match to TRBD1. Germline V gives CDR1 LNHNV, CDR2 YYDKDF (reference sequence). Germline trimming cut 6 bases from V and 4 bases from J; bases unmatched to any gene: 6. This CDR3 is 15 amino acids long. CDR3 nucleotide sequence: TGTGCCACCAGTCCCGGGACAGGGGTTTACAATGAGCAGTTCTTC. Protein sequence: CATSPGTGVYNEQFF.

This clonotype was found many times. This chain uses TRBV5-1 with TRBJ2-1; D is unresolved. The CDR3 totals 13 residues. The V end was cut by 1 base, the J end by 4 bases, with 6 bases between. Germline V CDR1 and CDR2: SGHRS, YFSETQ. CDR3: CASSLLGYNEQFF. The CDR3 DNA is TGCGCCAGCAGCTTGTTAGGATACAATGAGCAGTTCTTC. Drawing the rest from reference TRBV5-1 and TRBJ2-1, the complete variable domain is KAGVTQTPRYLIKTRGQQVTLSCSPISGHRSVSWYQQTPGQGLQFLFEYFSETQRNKGNFPGRFSGRQFSNSRSEMNVSTLELGDSALYLCASSLLGYNEQFFGPGTRLTVL.

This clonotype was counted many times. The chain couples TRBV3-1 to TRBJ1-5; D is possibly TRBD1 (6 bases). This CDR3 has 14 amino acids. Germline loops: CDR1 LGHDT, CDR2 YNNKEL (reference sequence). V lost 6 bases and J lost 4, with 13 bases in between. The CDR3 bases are TGTGCCAGCAGTCGCAGGGGAGGGAATCAGCCCCAGCATTTT. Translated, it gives CASSRRGGNQPQHF.

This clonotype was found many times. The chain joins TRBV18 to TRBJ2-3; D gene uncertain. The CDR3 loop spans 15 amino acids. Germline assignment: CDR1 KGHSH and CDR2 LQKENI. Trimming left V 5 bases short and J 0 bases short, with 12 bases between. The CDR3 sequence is CASSWAGESTDTQYF. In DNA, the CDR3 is TGTGCCAGCTCATGGGCAGGTGAGAGCACAGATACGCAGTATTTT. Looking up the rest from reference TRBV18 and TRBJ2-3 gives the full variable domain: NAGVMQNPRHLVRRRGQEARLRCSPMKGHSHVYWYRQLPEEGLKFMVYLQKENIIDESGMPKERFSAEFPKEGPSILRIQQVVRGDSAAYFCASSWAGESTDTQYFGPGTRLTVL.

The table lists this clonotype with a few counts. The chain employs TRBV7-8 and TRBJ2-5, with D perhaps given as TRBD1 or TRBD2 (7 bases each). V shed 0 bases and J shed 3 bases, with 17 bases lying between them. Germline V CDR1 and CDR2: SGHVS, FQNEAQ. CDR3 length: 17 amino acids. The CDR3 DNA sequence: TGTGCCAGCAGCTTAGCCCCAGGGGGTGCGGGGGAAGAGACCCAGTACTTC. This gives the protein CASSLAPGGAGEETQYF.

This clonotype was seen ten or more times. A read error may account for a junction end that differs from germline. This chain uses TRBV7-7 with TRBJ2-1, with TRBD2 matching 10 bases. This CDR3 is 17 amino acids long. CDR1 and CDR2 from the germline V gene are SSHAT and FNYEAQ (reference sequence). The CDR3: CASSLDPSGSSYNEQFF. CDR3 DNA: TGTGCTAGCAGCTTAGACCCTAGCGGGAGCTCCTACAATGAGCAGTTCTTC.

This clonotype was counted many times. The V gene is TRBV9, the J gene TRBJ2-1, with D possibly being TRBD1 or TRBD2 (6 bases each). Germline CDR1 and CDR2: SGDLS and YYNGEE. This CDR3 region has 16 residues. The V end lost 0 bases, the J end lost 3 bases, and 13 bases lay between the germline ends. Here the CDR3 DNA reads TGTGCCAGCAGCGTAGTGGGGGGCTCTAGCTACAATGAGCAGTTCTTC. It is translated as CASSVVGGSSYNEQFF.

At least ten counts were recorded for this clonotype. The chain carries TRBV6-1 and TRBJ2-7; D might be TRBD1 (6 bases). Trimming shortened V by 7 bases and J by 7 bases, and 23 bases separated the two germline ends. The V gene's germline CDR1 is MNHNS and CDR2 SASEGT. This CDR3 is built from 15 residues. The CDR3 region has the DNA TGTGCCAGCATGTCCGCTCCTGGGGGCGATCGGGAGCAGTACTTC. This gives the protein CASMSAPGGDREQYF.

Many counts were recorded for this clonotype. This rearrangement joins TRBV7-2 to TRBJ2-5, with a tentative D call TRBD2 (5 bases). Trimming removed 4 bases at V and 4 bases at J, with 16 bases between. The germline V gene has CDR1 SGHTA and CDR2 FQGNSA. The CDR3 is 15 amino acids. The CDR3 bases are TGTGCCAGCAGCTGGGGTCGGGGATTCGGAGAGACCCAGTACTTC. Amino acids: CASSWGRGFGETQYF. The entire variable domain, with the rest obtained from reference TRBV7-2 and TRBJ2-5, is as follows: GAGVSQSPSNKVTEKGKDVELRCDPISGHTALYWYRQSLGQGLEFLIYFQGNSAPDKSGLPSDRFSAERTGGSVSTLTIQRTQQEDSAVYLCASSWGRGFGETQYFGPGTRLLVL.

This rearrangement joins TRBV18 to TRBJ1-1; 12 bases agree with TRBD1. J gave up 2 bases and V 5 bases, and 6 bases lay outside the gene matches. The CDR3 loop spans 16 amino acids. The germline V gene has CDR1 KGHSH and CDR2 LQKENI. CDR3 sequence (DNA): TGTGCCAGCTCAACCGGGACAGGGGGCTTCAACACTGAAGCTTTCTTT. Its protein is CASSTGTGGFNTEAFF.

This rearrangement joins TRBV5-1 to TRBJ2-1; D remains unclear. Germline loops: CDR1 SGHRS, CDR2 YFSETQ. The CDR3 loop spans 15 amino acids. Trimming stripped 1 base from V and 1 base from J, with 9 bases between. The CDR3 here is CASSLRQVSYNEQFF. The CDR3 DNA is TGCGCCAGCAGCTTGCGCCAGGTGTCCTACAATGAGCAGTTCTTC.